This record looks at one T cell receptor (beta chain) sequence and its context. Its specificity is unknown. Trimming took 8 bases from V and 4 from J, leaving 17 bases between them. CDR3 length: 14 residues. Germline CDR1 reads MDHEN; CDR2 reads SYDVKM. Spread over ten immunoSEQ deep assay plates, unsorted PBMC DNA underwent sequencing. Clones were sequenced by immunoSEQ multiplex PCR, and TCRdb holds only the in-frame ones, with some missing. The sample holds fewer than 600,000 clones; approximately 85% are singletons and the top ten take approximately 12%. This sample is drawn from a study of shared clonotypes between healthy human individuals. Study-wide results and limits: Sampling covered nothing but blood. Tissue TCR repertoires likely differ from those found in blood.

The clonotype originates from a middle-aged woman in good health. Some clones in this sample may be carry-over from other donors' samples. The chain is built from TRBV28 and TRBJ1-1; maybe TRBD1 (6 bases). Sequenced input: PBMCs. The CDR3 nucleotides read TGTGCCAGCCCAGGGGCCTACCCCAGCACTGAAGCTTTCTTT. Protein sequence: CASPGAYPSTEAFF.